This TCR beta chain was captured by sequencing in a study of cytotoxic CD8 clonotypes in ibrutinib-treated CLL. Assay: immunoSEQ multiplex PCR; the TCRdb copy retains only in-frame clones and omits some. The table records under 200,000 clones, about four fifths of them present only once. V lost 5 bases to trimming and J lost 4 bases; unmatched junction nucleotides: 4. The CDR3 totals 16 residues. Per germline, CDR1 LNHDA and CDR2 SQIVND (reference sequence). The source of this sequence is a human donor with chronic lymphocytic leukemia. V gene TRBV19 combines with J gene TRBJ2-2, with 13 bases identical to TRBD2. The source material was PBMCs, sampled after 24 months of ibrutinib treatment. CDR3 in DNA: TGTGCCAGTAGTCGAACTAGCGGGGGGGCCACCGGGGAGCTGTTTTTT. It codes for CASSRTSGGATGELFF.